These T cell receptor beta chains were read from a single sample in a study of shared clonotypes between healthy human individuals. Clones were read by immunoSEQ multiplex PCR, and TCRdb kept only the in-frame ones, dropping some. The sample lists some 1,600,000 clones; 95% to 99% were seen once. Sequenced material: naive CD4+ T cells sorted from blood. Source of these receptors: a man aged 30-40 years in good health. The CDR3 runs from the conserved cysteine through the conserved F or W. A D gene is named only where the DNA matches it firmly. A clone size is listed for some rows: how often the clone was seen (once, few, many), or a class if it is expanded.

CASSSPHETQYF	TGCGCCAGCAGCTCCCCCCACGAGACCCAGTACTTC	TRBV5-1	-	-	TRBJ2-5
CASSQGVDPYNEQFF	TGCGCCAGCAGCCAAGGAGTGGACCCCTACAATGAGCAGTTCTTC	TRBV4-3	-	-	TRBJ2-1
CASSRSDSIAKNIQYF	TGTGCCAGCAGCCGATCGGACAGTATAGCCAAAAACATTCAGTACTTC	TRBV5-6	-	-	TRBJ2-4
CASSARGDPADTQYF	TGTGCCAGCAGCGCACGGGGAGACCCGGCAGATACGCAGTATTTT	TRBV7-2	-	-	TRBJ2-3
CASIQGAVGEQFF	TGTGCCAGCATCCAGGGGGCAGTCGGTGAGCAGTTCTTC	TRBV2	-	TRBD1	TRBJ2-1
CASSPDYLGSGAKNIQYF	TGCGCCAGCAGCCCGGACTATCTAGGATCGGGGGCCAAAAACATTCAGTACTTC	TRBV5-1	-	-	TRBJ2-4
CASSLSSLPTAGELFF	TGTGCCAGCAGCTTGAGCAGCCTCCCGACGGCCGGGGAGCTGTTTTTT	TRBV5-4	-	-	TRBJ2-2
CASSPPGMAYQETQYF	TGTGCCAGCTCACCACCGGGTATGGCGTACCAAGAGACCCAGTACTTC	TRBV18	once	-	TRBJ2-5
CASSQEAGPYSYEQYF	TGCGCCAGCAGCCAAGAAGCAGGGCCCTACTCCTACGAGCAGTACTTC	TRBV4-3	-	-	TRBJ2-7
CASSPRGQGGLGEQFF	TGTGCCAGCAGCCCCCGAGGACAGGGGGGCCTGGGAGAGCAGTTCTTC	TRBV7-2	-	TRBD1	TRBJ2-1
CASLKPDTGELFF	TGCGCCAGTTTAAAGCCAGACACCGGGGAGCTGTTTTTT	TRBV10-1	-	-	TRBJ2-2
CASSFGDTQYF	TGTGCCAGCAGCTTTGGAGATACGCAGTATTTT	TRBV7-3	-	-	TRBJ2-3
CASSFNGDTQYF	TGCGCCAGCAGCTTTAATGGGGATACGCAGTATTTT	TRBV5-1	-	-	TRBJ2-3
CASSSSSGQSYEQYF	TGTGCCAGCAGTTCTTCATCGGGACAGTCCTACGAGCAGTACTTC	TRBV28	once	TRBD1	TRBJ2-7
CASSLNPAAGLGETQYF	TGTGCCAGCAGCTTAAACCCGGCCGCAGGACTAGGGGAGACCCAGTACTTC	TRBV7-9	-	TRBD2	TRBJ2-5
CASSQYGRYQETQYF	TGTGCCAGCAGTCAATACGGGAGGTACCAAGAGACCCAGTACTTC	TRBV7-7	-	TRBD2	TRBJ2-5
CASSDRGPANEKLFF	TGCGCCAGCAGCGACCGGGGGCCGGCTAATGAAAAACTGTTTTTT	TRBV5-1	-	-	TRBJ1-4
CASSYEGAPQPQHF	TGTGCCAGCAGTTATGAGGGGGCACCTCAGCCCCAGCATTTT	TRBV6-6	-	TRBD1	TRBJ1-5
CASRKRTSGRGSSYNEQFF	TGTGCCAGCAGAAAGAGGACTAGCGGGAGGGGAAGCTCCTACAATGAGCAGTTCTTC	TRBV27	-	TRBD2	TRBJ2-1
CASSSTTGTGPTGELFF	TGTGCCAGCAGCAGTACTACCGGGACAGGGCCCACCGGGGAGCTGTTTTTT	TRBV28	-	TRBD1	TRBJ2-2
CATQSSENEKLFF	TGTGCCACCCAGAGCAGCGAAAATGAAAAACTGTTTTTT	TRBV19	-	-	TRBJ1-4
CASSSLAGGRNTGELFF	TGTGCCAGCAGCTCTCTAGCGGGAGGGAGGAACACCGGGGAGCTGTTTTTT	TRBV11-2	-	TRBD2	TRBJ2-2
CASGLAEQSRNYGYTF	TGTGCTAGTGGTTTGGCTGAACAGTCAAGAAACTATGGCTACACCTTC	TRBV12-5	-	-	TRBJ1-2
CSAERGLQETQYF	TGCAGCGCTGAACGAGGGTTACAAGAGACCCAGTACTTC	TRBV29-1	-	-	TRBJ2-5
CASSLLGDRVETQYF	TGTGCCAGCAGCTTATTGGGTGACAGGGTAGAGACCCAGTACTTC	TRBV7-9	once	TRBD1	TRBJ2-5
CASRQETQYF	TGTGCCAGCAGACAAGAGACCCAGTACTTC	TRBV25-1	-	-	TRBJ2-5
CASIPGGELAKNIQYF	TGTGCCAGCATCCCTGGGGGGGAACTAGCCAAAAACATTCAGTACTTC	TRBV5-4	-	TRBD2	TRBJ2-4
CASLPLAGAYNEQFF	TGTGCCAGCCTTCCACTAGCGGGAGCCTACAATGAGCAGTTCTTC	TRBV7-2	-	TRBD2	TRBJ2-1
CASSYSRGSNQPQHF	TGTGCCAGCAGTTACTCGAGGGGTAGCAATCAGCCCCAGCATTTT	TRBV6-5	-	-	TRBJ1-5
CASSSHLGESGGYSGNTIYF	TGTGCCAGCAGCTCCCACCTCGGAGAGTCCGGGGGTTACTCTGGAAACACCATATATTTT	TRBV5-5	-	-	TRBJ1-3
CASSLAGDRGQTGELFF	TGTGCCAGCAGCTTAGCGGGGGACAGGGGACAAACCGGGGAGCTGTTTTTT	TRBV7-9	-	TRBD1	TRBJ2-2
CASSQDFRSGEQFF	TGCGCCAGCAGCCAAGACTTTCGTAGCGGCGAGCAGTTCTTC	TRBV4-3	-	-	TRBJ2-1
CASSSWESGYTF	TGTGCCAGCAGTTCTTGGGAGAGTGGCTACACCTTC	TRBV6-5	once	-	TRBJ1-2
CSVESLGLAGSSYNEQFF	TGCAGCGTTGAATCTCTCGGACTAGCGGGGAGCTCCTACAATGAGCAGTTCTTC	TRBV29-1	-	TRBD2	TRBJ2-1
CASSPGYEQFF	TGTGCCAGCAGCCCGGGATATGAGCAGTTCTTC	TRBV14	-	-	TRBJ2-1
CASSLGENEQFF	TGTGCCAGCAGCTTAGGTGAGAATGAGCAGTTCTTC	TRBV7-6	few	-	TRBJ2-1
CASSPAVQASWHTEAFF	TGTGCCAGCAGCCCCGCGGTGCAGGCTAGTTGGCACACTGAAGCTTTCTTT	TRBV4-2	-	-	TRBJ1-1
CASSLIAYPEQYF	TGTGCCAGCAGTTTAATTGCATACCCCGAGCAGTACTTC	TRBV28	-	-	TRBJ2-7
CASTDRGAPLEAFF	TGTGCCAGCACGGACAGGGGCGCTCCTCTTGAAGCTTTCTTT	TRBV2	-	TRBD1	TRBJ1-1
CASSLNSHFYEQYF	TGTGCCAGCAGCTTAAATAGCCATTTCTACGAGCAGTACTTC	TRBV7-9	-	-	TRBJ2-7
CASSEGGGNYGYTF	TGTGCCAGCAGTGAAGGAGGGGGAAACTATGGCTACACCTTC	TRBV6-1	-	-	TRBJ1-2
CASSWTRHSLEQYF	TGTGCCAGCAGTTGGACACGACACAGCCTCGAGCAGTACTTC	TRBV28	-	-	TRBJ2-7
CASSYSGFEKLFF	TGTGCCAGCAGTTACTCGGGTTTTGAAAAACTGTTTTTT	TRBV6-6	-	-	TRBJ1-4
CASSLGDAHQETQYF	TGCGCCAGCAGCTTGGGGGACGCACACCAAGAGACCCAGTACTTC	TRBV5-1	-	-	TRBJ2-5
CASTRTGANTEAFF	TGTGCCAGCACTCGGACAGGAGCGAACACTGAAGCTTTCTTT	TRBV9	-	TRBD1	TRBJ1-1
CASSFGEGEQFF	TGCGCCAGCAGCTTCGGGGAGGGTGAGCAGTTCTTC	TRBV5-1	-	TRBD2	TRBJ2-1
CASSPPFSMNTEAFF	TGTGCCAGCTCACCACCTTTTAGTATGAACACTGAAGCTTTCTTT	TRBV18	-	-	TRBJ1-1
CASSLFAGGPNEQFF	TGCGCCAGCAGCTTGTTTGCGGGAGGGCCTAATGAGCAGTTCTTC	TRBV5-1	once	TRBD2	TRBJ2-1
CASSLDLVVTEAFF	TGTGCCAGCAGCTTAGATCTAGTGGTCACTGAAGCTTTCTTT	TRBV7-9	-	-	TRBJ1-1
CASSSVNNQPQHF	TGTGCCAGCAGTTCCGTGAACAATCAGCCCCAGCATTTT	TRBV28	-	-	TRBJ1-5
CASSPSGRAFF	TGTGCCAGCAGTCCGTCCGGGAGAGCTTTCTTT	TRBV28	-	-	TRBJ1-1
CASSLSKKVVTGVNNEQFF	TGTGCCAGCAGTTTATCGAAAAAGGTTGTGACAGGGGTAAACAATGAGCAGTTCTTC	TRBV27	-	TRBD1	TRBJ2-1
CASRRTSGGTYEQYF	TGCGCCAGCAGGAGGACTAGCGGGGGAACCTACGAGCAGTACTTC	TRBV5-1	-	TRBD2	TRBJ2-7
CASSLVQDYEQYF	TGTGCCAGCAGCTTGGTTCAAGATTACGAGCAGTACTTC	TRBV5-5	-	-	TRBJ2-7
CASSLISGRGEKLFF	TGCGCCAGCAGCTTAATATCGGGGAGGGGTGAAAAACTGTTTTTT	TRBV5-1	-	-	TRBJ1-4
CASSSSRSGELFF	TGTGCCAGCAGTTCGAGTCGGTCCGGGGAGCTGTTTTTT	TRBV6-5	-	-	TRBJ2-2
CASSVAIRDIRNTEAFF	TGTGCCAGCAGTGTGGCAATCCGGGACATCAGGAACACTGAAGCTTTCTTT	TRBV28	-	-	TRBJ1-1
CASRKAGEADTQYF	TGCGCCAGCAGAAAAGCGGGAGAGGCAGATACGCAGTATTTT	TRBV5-1	-	TRBD2	TRBJ2-3
CAWGRGETQYF	TGTGCCTGGGGACGCGGAGAGACCCAGTACTTC	TRBV30	-	-	TRBJ2-5